The sequence of this T cell receptor (beta chain) was determined in a study of OX40 agonist ivuxolimab in advanced cancers. Concerning the study at large: Ivuxolimab, which targeted the costimulatory receptor OX40 (CD134), was an agonistic, fully human IgG2 monoclonal antibody. The purpose of peripheral TCRbeta sequencing was to test whether ivuxolimab changed TCR sequence diversity and led to clonal T-cell expansion. The monotherapy dose-escalation portion (N ≈ 50 patients) of the phase I ivuxolimab trial is reported in the paper. Intravenous ivuxolimab was administered to patients every 2 weeks at six dose levels: 0.01, 0.1, 0.3, 1.5, 3 and 10 mg/kg. The dose-escalation cohort was about 86% male with a mean age of about 58 years, ranging from roughly 23 to 85. Partial responses were achieved by three dose-escalation patients, of whom one had hepatocellular carcinoma and two had cutaneous melanoma. Of the roughly 54 dose-escalation patients, hepatocellular carcinoma was present in 19, melanoma in roughly 15, renal cell carcinoma in 9 and head and neck cancer in 9. Prior anti-PD-1, anti-PD-L1 or anti-CTLA-4 therapy was permitted, and checkpoint inhibitors had been received by more than 35% of dose-escalation patients. The research as a whole found: In the 0.1-3.0 mg/kg groups, partial responders were among the patients with the lowest normalized peripheral clonal expansion, particularly in CD8+ T cells. Low levels of normalized T-cell clonal expansion were also seen in some patients who did not respond. At doses of 0.1 to 3.0 mg/kg, clonal expansion of both CD4+ and CD8+ T cells in blood was seen between baseline and week 6. The antigen specificity of the peripheral T cells that underwent clonal expansion was not determined. On average, CD8+ T cells showed more expanded clones than CD4+ T cells after ivuxolimab.

As regards this clone: This clone's antigen is unknown. Base qualities are not recorded, but no much larger clone differs from it by a single base.

To sequence the TCRbeta CDR3 region, genomic DNA was isolated from the sorted cells. TCRbeta CDR3 regions were sequenced using the immunoSEQ Assay. Here the immuneACCESS table is served through TCRdb, limited to in-frame sequences with V and J called. Missing clones are a known gap in these copies; in checked studies unresolved V genes cover under half, and the rest lacks a known reason. Counted in this sample were roughly 93,000 clones; about 92% of them appeared once. Jointly, the top ten make up roughly 0.5% of the sample. Patients with a history of autoimmune disease or receiving systemic immunosuppression were excluded from the trial. Peripheral blood for TCR sequencing was drawn from every dose cohort at baseline, at cycle 4 day 1 and at cycle 7 day 1. The samples were drawn from a first-in-human, open-label, multicenter phase I dose-escalation trial of ivuxolimab. Adults with locally advanced or metastatic head and neck squamous cell, hepatocellular, melanoma or renal cell carcinoma were enrolled in the trial. CD4+ and CD8+ T cells were sorted separately from peripheral blood before TCR sequencing.

The sequence was obtained from an adult with an advanced solid tumor such as melanoma, head and neck, liver or kidney cancer. The material sequenced was CD4+ or CD8+ T cells sorted from blood, taken in a trial of the OX40 agonist ivuxolimab.

Read as DNA, the sequence is TGTGCCAGCAGTCAGACAGGGGGGACACCGGTCTATGGCTACACCTTC. Its protein reads: CASSQTGGTPVYGYTF. Here the chain combines TRBV6-4 and TRBJ1-2; TRBD1 aligns with 9 central bases. CDR1 and CDR2 were assigned from the germline V gene as MRHNA and SNTAGT. At the junction V is shortened by 5 bases and J by 4 bases; bases outside the gene matches: 11. The CDR3 holds 16 amino acids from the cysteine to the phenylalanine. The entry retains the CDR3 DNA only, 48 bases that are in frame from base 1.